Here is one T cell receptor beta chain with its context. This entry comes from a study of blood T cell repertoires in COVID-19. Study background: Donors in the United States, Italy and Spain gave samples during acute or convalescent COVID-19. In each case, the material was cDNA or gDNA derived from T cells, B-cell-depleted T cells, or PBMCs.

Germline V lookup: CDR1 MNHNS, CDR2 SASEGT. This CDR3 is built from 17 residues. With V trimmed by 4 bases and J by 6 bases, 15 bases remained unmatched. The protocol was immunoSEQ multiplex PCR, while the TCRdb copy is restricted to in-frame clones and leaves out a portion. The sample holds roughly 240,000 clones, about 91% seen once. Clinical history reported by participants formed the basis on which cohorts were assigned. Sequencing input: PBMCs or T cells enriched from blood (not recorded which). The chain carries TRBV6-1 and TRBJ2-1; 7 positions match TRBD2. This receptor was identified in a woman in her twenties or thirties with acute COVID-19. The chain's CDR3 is CASSAYVGRGLGNEQFF. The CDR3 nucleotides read TGTGCCAGCAGTGCTTATGTCGGGCGGGGGTTGGGCAATGAGCAGTTCTTC.